This paragraph reports one T cell receptor beta chain. Its antigen is not identified. The CDR3 is 12 amino acids. The ends were cut back, 5 bases at V and 5 bases at J, with 10 bases in the middle. Germline V CDR1 and CDR2: SGDLS, YYNGEE. Time point defined: healthy volunteer bleed at 2 weeks. Unfractionated whole blood was the source from which total RNA was extracted. This sample stems from a study of human T cells and chemical hapten exposure. About the research overall: From small differences in pooled library volume came most of the variation in per-sample TCR yields. Overall study findings and caveats: TCRs exceeding a frequency of 1 in 1000 stayed unchanged under DPC sensitization.

The authors' processing: Counting gave a median of around 100,000 TCRs per sample, with values ranging from about 23,224 to 700,000. Via MiXCR, TCRdb re-called the RACE reads, giving one row per CDR3 protein. In this record, the V and J calls reflect TCRdb's handling and not the investigators' own analysis. The repertoire holds about 46,000 distinct CDR3 sequences, with 3.5% to 4.5% as singletons. Sequencing was carried out using whole blood. The chain recombines TRBV9 with TRBJ2-5, with D perhaps being TRBD1 or TRBD2 (5 bases each). The TCR originated in a female donor in good health. Some clones in this sample may be carry-over from other donors' samples. The CDR3 sequence: CASRDTGETQYF. The CDR3 DNA follows: TGTGCCAGCAGGGACACGGGGGAGACCCAGTACTTC.